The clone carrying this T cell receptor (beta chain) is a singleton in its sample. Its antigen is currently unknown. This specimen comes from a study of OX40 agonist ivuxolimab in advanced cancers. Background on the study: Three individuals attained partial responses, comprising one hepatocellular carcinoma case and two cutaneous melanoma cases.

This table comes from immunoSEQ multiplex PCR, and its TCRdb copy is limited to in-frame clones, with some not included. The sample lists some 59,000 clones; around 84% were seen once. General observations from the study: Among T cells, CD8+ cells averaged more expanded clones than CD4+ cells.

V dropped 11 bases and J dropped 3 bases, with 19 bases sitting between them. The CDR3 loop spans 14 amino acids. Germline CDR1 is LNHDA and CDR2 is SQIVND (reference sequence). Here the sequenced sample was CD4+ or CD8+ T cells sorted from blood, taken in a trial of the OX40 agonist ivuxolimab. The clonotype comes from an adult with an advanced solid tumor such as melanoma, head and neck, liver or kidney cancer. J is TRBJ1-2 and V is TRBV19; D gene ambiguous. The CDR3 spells CASRVGSEDYGYTF. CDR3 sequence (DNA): TGTGCCTCTCGGGTGGGCAGCGAGGACTATGGCTACACCTTC.